One sample yielded the 19 T cell receptor beta chains listed below, sequenced in a study of OX40 agonist ivuxolimab in advanced cancers. Here immunoSEQ multiplex PCR was the method, and the copy in TCRdb shows in-frame clones only, minus some. The data contain 30,000 to 35,000 clones, roughly 89% of them singletons. The material was CD4+ or CD8+ T cells sorted from blood, obtained in a trial of the OX40 agonist ivuxolimab. These receptor sequences come from an adult with an advanced solid tumor such as melanoma, head and neck, liver or kidney cancer.

This rearrangement joins TRBV7-9 to TRBJ1-1; 8 nucleotides match TRBD1. The length of the CDR3 is 15 residues. Germline V gives CDR1 SEHNR, CDR2 FQNEAQ (reference sequence). Trimming cost V 4 bases and J 4 bases; bases outside gene matches: 8. This chain's CDR3 is CASSYWTGQGTEAFF. The CDR3 coding sequence is TGTGCCAGCAGCTACTGGACAGGGCAGGGCACTGAAGCTTTCTTT.

This clone has just a few counts. This sequence joins TRBV7-8 and TRBJ1-1, with D maybe TRBD1 (5 bases). The V end was cut by 4 bases, the J end by 2 bases, with 14 bases between. The CDR3 covers 15 residues. CDR1 and CDR2 (germline): SGHVS, FQNEAQ. The CDR3 loop reads CASSSRRGTNTEAFF. CDR3 nucleotides: TGTGCCAGCAGCTCACGTCGAGGGACCAACACTGAAGCTTTCTTT.

The V call is TRBV9, the J call TRBJ2-1, with D perhaps matching TRBD2 (6 bases). Germline values: CDR1 SGDLS, CDR2 YYNGEE. Trimming removed 5 bases from V and 11 bases from J, with 14 bases in between. The CDR3 contains 12 residues. CDR3 coding DNA: TGTGCCAGCAGTTTTACCGGGACTCAGCAGTTCTTC. This codes for CASSFTGTQQFF.

V is TRBV5-1 and J is TRBJ2-5, with 7 bases fitting TRBD2. CDR1 and CDR2 (germline): SGHRS, YFSETQ. With 2 bases clipped from V and 4 bases from J, the junction kept 8 bases outside the gene matches. CDR3 length equals 15 residues. CDR3 region: CASSLLPAGVETQYF. CDR3 DNA sequence: TGCGCCAGCAGCTTATTGCCCGCGGGGGTAGAGACCCAGTACTTC.

This clone turned up a few times. CDR3 amino acids: CASSPKGGISNQPQHF. The CDR3 DNA sequence: TGTGCCAGCAGTCCCAAAGGGGGCATTAGCAATCAGCCCCAGCATTTT. The chain employs TRBV7-2 and TRBJ1-5; 7 nucleotides align to TRBD1. Germline trimming cut 6 bases from V and 0 bases from J; bases unmatched to any gene: 8. CDR1 is SGHTA, CDR2 FQGNSA, per germline. This CDR3 is 16 amino acids long.

This clone was seen a single time. The chain is built from TRBV5-1 and TRBJ1-2; D not certain. The CDR3 contains 12 residues. The V and J ends lost 4 bases and 2 bases respectively, with 6 bases between them. CDR1 and CDR2 from the germline V gene are SGHRS and YFSETQ. The DNA for the CDR3 is TGCGCCAGCAGCCCTGACAACTATGGCTACACCTTC. Translation gives CASSPDNYGYTF.

The chain joins TRBV18 to TRBJ1-1; D might be TRBD1 (6 bases). Germline CDR1 and CDR2: KGHSH and LQKENI. This CDR3 is 14 amino acids long. Trimming took 1 base from V and 1 from J, leaving 7 bases between them. The CDR3 sequence is CASSPQTGNTEAFF. CDR3 coding DNA: TGTGCCAGCTCACCACAGACAGGGAACACTGAAGCTTTCTTT.

J is TRBJ2-3 and V is TRBV7-9, with 8 bases identical to TRBD2. The CDR3 is made up of 16 amino acids. V shed 6 bases and J 4 bases; nucleotides not matched to a gene: 12. The germline V gene encodes CDR1 SEHNR and CDR2 FQNEAQ (reference sequence). The CDR3: CASRLVKAGGSDTQYF. CDR3 nucleotide sequence: TGTGCCAGCAGGTTGGTTAAGGCGGGAGGTTCAGATACGCAGTATTTT.

The chain combines TRBV15 with TRBJ2-5; D is perhaps TRBD1 or TRBD2 (6 bases each). Germline V gene sequence: CDR1 LNHNV, CDR2 YYDKDF (reference sequence). The germline V and J ends were trimmed by 1 base and 2 bases, with 14 bases remaining between them. The length of the CDR3 is 16 residues. The CDR3: CATSRGGRGEQETQYF. For the CDR3, the DNA is TGTGCCACCAGCAGAGGAGGAAGGGGGGAACAAGAGACCCAGTACTTC.

The V and J genes are TRBV5-1 and TRBJ1-6; D ambiguous. V lost 1 base and J 5 bases, leaving 7 bases between the germline ends. Germline-derived CDR1 and CDR2 are SGHRS and YFSETQ. The CDR3 spans 14 residues. Written as DNA, the CDR3 is TGCGCCAGCAGCTTGTTGAGGGATAATTCACCCCTCCACTTT. Protein product: CASSLLRDNSPLHF. Complete variable domain (other parts from reference TRBV5-1 and TRBJ1-6): KAGVTQTPRYLIKTRGQQVTLSCSPISGHRSVSWYQQTPGQGLQFLFEYFSETQRNKGNFPGRFSGRQFSNSRSEMNVSTLELGDSALYLCASSLLRDNSPLHFGNGTRLTVT.

V and J are TRBV9 and TRBJ2-5, with 16 bases fitting TRBD2. The junction had 6 bases not matched to a gene; V was cut back by 2 bases and J by 2 bases. The V gene's germline CDR1 is SGDLS and CDR2 YYNGEE. There are 18 residues in the CDR3. CDR3 coding DNA: TGTGCCAGCAGCGTTGGGACTAGCGGGAGGGCTCGGCAAGAGACCCAGTACTTC. It codes for CASSVGTSGRARQETQYF. Together with reference TRBV9 and TRBJ2-5, the CDR3 gives the full variable domain: DSGVTQTPKHLITATGQRVTLRCSPRSGDLSVYWYQQSLDQGLQFLIQYYNGEERAKGNILERFSAQQFPDLHSELNLSSLELGDSALYFCASSVGTSGRARQETQYFGPGTRLLVL.

This clone was counted once. The J gene is TRBJ2-7, the V gene TRBV19, with D perhaps TRBD1 (6 bases). The length of the CDR3 is 12 residues. Between the trimmed V and J ends, which lost 5 bases and 6 bases, there was a span of 11 bases. CDR1 is LNHDA, CDR2 SQIVND, per germline (reference sequence). The CDR3 bases are TGTGCCAGTAGTCCCCGAGGGGGCGAGCAGTACTTC. Translation: CASSPRGGEQYF.

Concerning this clone itself: The final CDR3 position lacks the conserved phenylalanine or tryptophan, pointing to a likely read error. The DNA is omitted, as the CDR3 cannot be located on it reliably, and the CDR3 follows TCRdb's listing. The V gene is TRBV5-1, the J gene TRBJ1-4; the DNA was not used to check the table's D call, TRBD1. Ends included, the CDR3 has 12 residues. Germline V gives CDR1 SGHRS, CDR2 YFSETQ. The CDR3 loop is CASSEEGLSRGI.

This rearrangement joins TRBV27 to TRBJ2-5; 7 nucleotides match TRBD1. Germline V gene data show CDR1 as MNHEY and CDR2 as SMNVEV (reference sequence). This CDR3 region has 17 residues. V gave up 0 bases and J gave up 4 bases; unmatched junction bases: 11. CDR3 in amino acids: CASSLSMGTAPPETQYF. As DNA, the CDR3 is TGTGCCAGCAGTTTATCGATGGGGACAGCCCCTCCAGAGACCCAGTACTTC.

The rearrangement joins TRBV4-1 to TRBJ2-5, with TRBD1 identical over 8 bases. The CDR3 runs 16 residues. Germline V lookup: CDR1 MGHRA, CDR2 YSYEKL. Trimming removed 0 bases from V and 5 bases from J; junction bases left unmatched: 8. CDR3 in DNA: TGCGCCAGCAGCCAAGATCAGGGACAGGCCTTGGAGACCCAGTACTTC. Translation: CASSQDQGQALETQYF.

The J gene is TRBJ2-2, the V gene TRBV27; 13 bases match TRBD2. The CDR3 totals 15 residues. Germline V lookup: CDR1 MNHEY, CDR2 SMNVEV (reference sequence). Losses at the gene ends were 5 bases for V and 8 bases for J; bases not matched to a gene: 5. The chain's CDR3 is CASSPGLAGAGELFF. The CDR3 nucleotides read TGTGCCAGCAGTCCCGGACTAGCGGGAGCTGGGGAGCTGTTTTTT.

This clone was found once. The chain links TRBV28 to TRBJ2-7; a possible D gene is TRBD2 (6 bases). V shed 2 bases and J shed 4 bases, with 6 bases lying between them. The V gene's germline CDR1 is MDHEN and CDR2 SYDVKM. There are 12 residues in the CDR3. The CDR3: CASSLAGYEQYF. The DNA for the CDR3 is TGTGCCAGCAGTTTAGCGGGGTACGAGCAGTACTTC.

J is TRBJ2-7 and V is TRBV30; TRBD1 is a possible D gene (6 bases). The CDR3 contains 13 residues. Germline CDR1 reads GTSNPN; CDR2 reads SVGIG (reference sequence). V was trimmed by 1 base and J by 2 bases, leaving 9 bases between them. CDR3 nucleotide sequence: TGTGCCTGGAGTGAGGACAGTGCCTACGAGCAGTACTTC. Translated, it gives CAWSEDSAYEQYF.

The gene calls are TRBV6-5 and TRBJ2-2, with D unresolved. CDR1 MNHEY and CDR2 SVGAGI come from the germline V gene. The length of the CDR3 is 15 residues. V was pared by 9 bases and J by 0 bases, with 14 bases between. Here the CDR3 DNA reads TGTGCCAGTTGGCCCGGAAGAGCGAACACCGGGGAGCTGTTTTTT. It codes for CASWPGRANTGELFF.